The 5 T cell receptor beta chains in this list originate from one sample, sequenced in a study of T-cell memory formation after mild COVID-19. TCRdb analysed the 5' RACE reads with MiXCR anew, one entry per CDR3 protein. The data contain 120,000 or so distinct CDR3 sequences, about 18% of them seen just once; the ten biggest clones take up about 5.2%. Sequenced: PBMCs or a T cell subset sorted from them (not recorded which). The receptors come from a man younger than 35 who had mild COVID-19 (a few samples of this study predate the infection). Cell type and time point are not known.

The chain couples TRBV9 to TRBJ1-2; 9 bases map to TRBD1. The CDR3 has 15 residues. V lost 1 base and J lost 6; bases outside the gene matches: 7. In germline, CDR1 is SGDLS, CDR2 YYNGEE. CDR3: CASSVTQGARDGYTF. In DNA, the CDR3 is TGTGCCAGCAGCGTAACACAGGGGGCGCGGGATGGCTACACCTTC.

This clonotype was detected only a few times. CDR3 loop: CSATRGARDEQFF. CDR3 coding DNA: TGCAGTGCTACCAGGGGGGCGCGCGATGAGCAGTTCTTC. The chain joins TRBV20-1 to TRBJ2-1; perhaps TRBD1 as D (7 bases). The length of the CDR3 is 13 residues. The V gene's germline CDR1 is DFQATT and CDR2 SNEGSKA (reference sequence). V was clipped by 4 bases and J by 8 bases, with 15 bases between them.

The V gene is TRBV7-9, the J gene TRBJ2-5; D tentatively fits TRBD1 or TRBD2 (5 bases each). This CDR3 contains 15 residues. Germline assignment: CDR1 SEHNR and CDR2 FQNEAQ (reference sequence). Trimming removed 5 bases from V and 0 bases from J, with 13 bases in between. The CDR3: CASSPGRRNQETQYF. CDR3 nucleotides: TGTGCCAGCAGCCCGGGACGAAGAAACCAAGAGACCCAGTACTTC.

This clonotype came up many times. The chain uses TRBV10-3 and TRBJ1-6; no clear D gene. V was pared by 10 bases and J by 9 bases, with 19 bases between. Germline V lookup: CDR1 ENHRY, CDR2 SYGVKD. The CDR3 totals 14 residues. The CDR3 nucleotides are TGTGCCACGTCTGAGGTCAGAGCCGGTTCACCCCTCCACTTT. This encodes CATSEVRAGSPLHF.

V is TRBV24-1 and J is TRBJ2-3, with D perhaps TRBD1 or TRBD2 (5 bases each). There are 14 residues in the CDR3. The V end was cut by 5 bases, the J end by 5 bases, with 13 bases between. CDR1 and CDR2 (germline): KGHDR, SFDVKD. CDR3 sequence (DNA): TGTGCCACCAGTGGGTCAGGGACGGAAGATACGCAGTATTTT. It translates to CATSGSGTEDTQYF.